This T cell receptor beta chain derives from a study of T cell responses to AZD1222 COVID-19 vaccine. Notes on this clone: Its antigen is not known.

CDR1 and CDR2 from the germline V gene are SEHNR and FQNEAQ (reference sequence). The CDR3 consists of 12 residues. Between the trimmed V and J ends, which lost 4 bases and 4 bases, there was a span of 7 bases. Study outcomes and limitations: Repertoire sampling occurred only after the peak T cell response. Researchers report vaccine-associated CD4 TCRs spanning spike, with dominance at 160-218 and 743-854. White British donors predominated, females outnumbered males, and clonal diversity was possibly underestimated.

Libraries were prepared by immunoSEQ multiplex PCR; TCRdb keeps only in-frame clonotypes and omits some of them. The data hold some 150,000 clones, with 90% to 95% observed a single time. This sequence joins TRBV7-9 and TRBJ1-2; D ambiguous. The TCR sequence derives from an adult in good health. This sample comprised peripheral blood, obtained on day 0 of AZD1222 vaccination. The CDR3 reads CASSSFSYGYTF. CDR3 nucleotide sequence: TGTGCCAGCAGCTCATTCTCCTATGGCTACACCTTC. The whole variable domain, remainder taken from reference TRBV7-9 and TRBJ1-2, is DTGVSQNPRHKITKRGQNVTFRCDPISEHNRLYWYRQTLGQGPEFLTYFQNEAQLEKSRLLSDRFSAERPKGSFSTLEIQRTEQGDSAMYLCASSSFSYGYTFGSGTRLTVV.